This entry lists 20 T cell receptor beta chains sequenced from one sample in a study of blood T cells in healthy people across ages. Sample-barcoded 5' priming and a J-beta primer mix drove a second PCR of 7 to 11 cycles. TCRdb used MiXCR to reprocess the 5' RACE reads, holding one entry per CDR3 protein. The sample has 1.5 million or so distinct CDR3 sequences, 40% to 50% seen once; the top ten hold 7.9%. Sequencing was performed on blood. These receptors were taken from a woman between 18 and 30 years old in good health.

In regard to this clonotype: At one end the junction does not follow the germline gene, possibly because of a read error. This chain joins TRBV7-2 and TRBJ2-7; no reliable D call. Germline CDR1 and CDR2: SGHTA and FQGNSA. The CDR3 is 11 amino acids. CDR3 nucleotides: TGTGCCAGCAGCTTGAGGAACGAGCGGTACTTC. Translated, it gives CASSLRNERYF.

This clonotype has just a few counts. The chain recombines TRBV20-1 with TRBJ2-3; 8 bases are shared with TRBD2. The CDR3 spans 16 residues. Germline CDR1 reads DFQATT; CDR2 reads SNEGSKA (reference sequence). V gave up 1 base and J gave up 2 bases; unmatched junction bases: 8. CDR3: CSARGRAGAVTDTQYF. CDR3 nucleotides: TGCAGTGCTAGAGGGCGAGCGGGGGCCGTCACAGATACGCAGTATTTT.

V gene TRBV6-1 combines with J gene TRBJ1-4, with no clear D. CDR1 MNHNS and CDR2 SASEGT come from the germline V gene. There are 15 residues in the CDR3. Trimming took off 6 bases at V and 3 bases at J, with 14 bases between the two ends. The CDR3 sequence is CASSESNVANEKLFF. The DNA for the CDR3 is TGTGCCAGCAGCGAGTCGAACGTGGCTAATGAAAAACTGTTTTTT.

Written as DNA, the CDR3 is TGTGCCAGTAGCTTAACAGGGCTGCCCTACGAGCAGTACTTC. Protein sequence: CASSLTGLPYEQYF. This rearrangement joins TRBV12-3 or TRBV12-4 to TRBJ2-7; D might be TRBD1 (6 bases). The CDR3 is 14 residues long. V was clipped by 9 bases and J by 2 bases, with 17 bases between them.

The rearrangement uses TRBV6-2 or TRBV6-3 and TRBJ2-1, with D possibly TRBD2 on 6 matching bases. The germline V gene has CDR1 MNHEY and CDR2 SVGEGT. The CDR3 loop spans 15 amino acids. The V and J ends lost 4 bases and 6 bases respectively, with 16 bases between them. CDR3 loop: CASSSPGTATNEQFF. CDR3 bases: TGTGCCAGCAGTTCCCCCGGGACTGCCACCAATGAGCAGTTCTTC.

This chain joins TRBV4-2 and TRBJ2-7; possibly TRBD1 or TRBD2 for D (5 bases each). The ends were cut back, 0 bases at V and 3 bases at J, with 18 bases in the middle. This CDR3 is built from 17 residues. Germline CDR1 and CDR2: LGHNA and YNFKEQ. CDR3 nucleotides: TGTGCCAGCAGCCAAGAGCCCCGGGACGGGCTCGTCTACGAGCAGTACTTC. As protein: CASSQEPRDGLVYEQYF.

The V gene is TRBV6-6, the J gene TRBJ2-1; no reliable D call. The CDR3 contains 13 residues. CDR1 is MNHNY, CDR2 SVGAGI, per germline (reference sequence). Trimming pared 2 bases from V and 8 bases from J, leaving 10 bases between. The CDR3 DNA follows: TGTGCCAGCAGTTACCGCGAGAAGGATGAGCAGTTCTTC. Translated, it gives CASSYREKDEQFF.

DNA for the CDR3: TGTGCCAGCAGTTTCGAGGGGGCCTACGAGCAGTACTTC. This encodes CASSFEGAYEQYF. The gene calls are TRBV27 and TRBJ2-7; the D gene is possibly TRBD1 (6 bases). The CDR3 runs 13 residues. Trimming shortened V by 3 bases and J by 2 bases, and 8 bases separated the two germline ends. Germline V gene data show CDR1 as MNHEY and CDR2 as SMNVEV (reference sequence).

This clonotype was counted at least ten times. The chain combines TRBV18 with TRBJ1-1, with D perhaps TRBD1 (5 bases). Trimming stripped 6 bases from V and 2 bases from J, with 13 bases between. This CDR3 spans 14 amino acids. In germline, CDR1 is KGHSH, CDR2 LQKENI. Here the CDR3 DNA reads TGTGCCAGCTCCCCCGGGGCCGAAAACACTGAAGCTTTCTTT. Translating it yields CASSPGAENTEAFF.

This clonotype was detected only a few times. One end of the junction is discordant with germline, which a read error may explain. The chain couples TRBV5-1 to TRBJ2-1; TRBD2 matches at 7 bases. This CDR3 contains 15 residues. The germline CDR1 and CDR2 sequences are SGHRS and YFSETQ. Written as DNA, the CDR3 is TGTGCCAGCAGCTTGGGAGGGATTACCTACAATGAGCAGTTCTTC. Translation gives CASSLGGITYNEQFF. Full variable domain (remainder filled in from reference TRBV5-1 and TRBJ2-1): KAGVTQTPRYLIKTRGQQVTLSCSPISGHRSVSWYQQTPGQGLQFLFEYFSETQRNKGNFPGRFSGRQFSNSRSEMNVSTLELGDSALYLCASSLGGITYNEQFFGPGTRLTVL.

This clonotype has more than one count but fewer than ten. V usage is TRBV13 and J usage is TRBJ1-2; possibly TRBD1 for D (6 bases). V was cut by 0 bases and J by 4 bases, with 15 bases left in between. CDR3 length: 16 amino acids. Germline V gives CDR1 PRHDT, CDR2 FYEKMQ (reference sequence). Here the CDR3 reads CASSLGLGGGGYGYTF. CDR3 nucleotide sequence: TGTGCCAGCAGCTTAGGCCTTGGGGGGGGCGGCTATGGCTACACCTTC.

The rearrangement joins TRBV4-2 to TRBJ1-2; D is unclear. Trimming pared 4 bases from V and 5 bases from J, leaving 17 bases between. The germline V gene has CDR1 LGHNA and CDR2 YNFKEQ. CDR3 length equals 15 residues. Written as DNA, the CDR3 is TGTGCCAGCAGCCCCTCATCCAGCCCCTCATATGGCTACACCTTC. Protein product: CASSPSSSPSYGYTF.

The sample holds a few counts of this clonotype. V usage is TRBV27 and J usage is TRBJ2-7; D may be TRBD2 (6 bases). V was pared by 6 bases and J by 7 bases, with 19 bases between. This CDR3 is built from 14 residues. Germline lookup yields CDR1 MNHEY and CDR2 SMNVEV (reference sequence). The CDR3 coding sequence is TGTGCCAGCAGGCCACGGGCGGGGAACAATGAGCAGTACTTC. It is translated as CASRPRAGNNEQYF.

This clonotype occurred a few times. This rearrangement joins TRBV20-1 to TRBJ2-7; D is unresolved. There are 13 residues in the CDR3. CDR1 and CDR2 from the germline V gene are DFQATT and SNEGSKA (reference sequence). The ends were cut back, 6 bases at V and 1 base at J, with 13 bases in the middle. CDR3 protein: CSALDRRSYEQYF. Here the CDR3 DNA reads TGCAGTGCCCTAGATAGGAGATCCTACGAGCAGTACTTC.

J is TRBJ2-1 and V is TRBV20-1, with 7 bases aligning to TRBD1. CDR3 length: 15 residues. Unmatched junction bases numbered 10, after V lost 6 bases and J lost 2 bases. Germline V gene lookup returns CDR1 DFQATT and CDR2 SNEGSKA (reference sequence). The CDR3: CSAKRKTGAYNEQFF. For the CDR3, the DNA is TGCAGTGCCAAAAGAAAAACAGGGGCCTACAATGAGCAGTTCTTC.

This chain connects TRBV28 to TRBJ2-5; TRBD1 or TRBD2 may be the D gene (6 bases each). The CDR3 length is 10 residues. Germline CDR1 reads MDHEN; CDR2 reads SYDVKM. Trimming pared 10 bases from V and 11 bases from J, leaving 14 bases between. CDR3 DNA sequence: TGTGCCACCGGGGGCAGCGGGCAGTACTTC. It yields the protein CATGGSGQYF.

The CDR3 nucleotides are TGTGCCAGCAGCCAAGATCGTGACGGGGGCAAAAACACCGGGGAGCTGTTTTTT. Residues: CASSQDRDGGKNTGELFF. The V and J genes are TRBV4-2 and TRBJ2-2; TRBD1 or TRBD2 may be the D gene (6 bases each). The CDR3 is made up of 18 amino acids. Trimming removed 0 bases at V and 2 bases at J, with 16 bases between. CDR1 LGHNA and CDR2 YNFKEQ come from the germline V gene.

The chain employs TRBV15 and TRBJ2-2; 9 nucleotides line up with TRBD1. Per the germline V gene, CDR1 is LNHNV and CDR2 is YYDKDF (reference sequence). V dropped 5 bases and J dropped 3; count of bases not matched to a gene: 7. This CDR3 spans 16 amino acids. Written as DNA, the CDR3 is TGTGCCACCAGCGGGGACAGGGTATCGGACACCGGGGAGCTGTTTTTT. Translated, it gives CATSGDRVSDTGELFF.

The rearrangement uses TRBV12-3 or TRBV12-4 and TRBJ1-2, with 9 bases fitting TRBD1. The CDR3 length is 16 residues. Trimming took 4 bases from V and 0 from J; bases not matched to a gene: 6. The CDR3 sequence: CASSYTGQGTNYGYTF. The CDR3 coding sequence is TGTGCCAGCAGTTATACGGGACAGGGAACTAACTATGGCTACACCTTC.

V and J are TRBV29-1 and TRBJ1-2, with D maybe TRBD1 (6 bases). Germline V gene sequence: CDR1 SQVTM, CDR2 ANQGSEA. V was cut by 4 bases and J by 10 bases, with 16 bases left in between. The CDR3 is made up of 12 amino acids. The CDR3 bases are TGCAGCGTTGCGAGTGGGGGCTGGGCCTACACCTTC. Its translation is CSVASGGWAYTF.